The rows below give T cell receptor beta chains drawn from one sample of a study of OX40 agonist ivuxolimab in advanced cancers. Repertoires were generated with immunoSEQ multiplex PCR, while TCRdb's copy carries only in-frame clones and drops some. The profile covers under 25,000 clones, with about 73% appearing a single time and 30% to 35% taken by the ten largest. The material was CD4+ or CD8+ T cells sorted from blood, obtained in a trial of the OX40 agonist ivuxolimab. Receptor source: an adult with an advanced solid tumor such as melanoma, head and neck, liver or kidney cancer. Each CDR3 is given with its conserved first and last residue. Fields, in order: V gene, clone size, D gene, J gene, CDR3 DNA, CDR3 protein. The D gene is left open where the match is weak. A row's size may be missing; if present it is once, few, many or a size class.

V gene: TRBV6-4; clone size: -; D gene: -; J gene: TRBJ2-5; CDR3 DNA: TGTGCCAGCAGGAAGGACCGACAGCAAGAGACCCAGTACTTC; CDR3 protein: CASRKDRQQETQYF
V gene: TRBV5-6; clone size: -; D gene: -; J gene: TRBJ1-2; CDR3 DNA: TGTGCCAGCAGCCCCGGAGCAGGGAACTATGGCTACACCTTC; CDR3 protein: CASSPGAGNYGYTF
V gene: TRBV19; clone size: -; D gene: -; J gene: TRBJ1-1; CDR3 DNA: TGTGCCAGTAGTATAGTTCCCGGGCCGAACACTGAAGCTTTCTTT; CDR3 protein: CASSIVPGPNTEAFF
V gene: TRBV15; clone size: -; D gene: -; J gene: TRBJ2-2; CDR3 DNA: TGTGCCACCAGCAGAGATTATCGTGGCAGAACCACGAACACCGGGGAGCTGTTTTTT; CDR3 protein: CATSRDYRGRTTNTGELFF
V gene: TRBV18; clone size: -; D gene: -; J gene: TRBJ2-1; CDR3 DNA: TGTGCCAGCTCACCACCCGGGACCACGAATGAGCAGTTCTTC; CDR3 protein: CASSPPGTTNEQFF
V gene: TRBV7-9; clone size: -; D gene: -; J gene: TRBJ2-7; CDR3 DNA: TGTGCCAGCAGCTTAACGTCTTACGAGCAGTACTTC; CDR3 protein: CASSLTSYEQYF
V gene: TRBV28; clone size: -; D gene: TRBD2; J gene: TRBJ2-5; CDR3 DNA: TGTGCCAGCAGTTTCCTCCTAGCGGGAGGGGGGAGAGAGACCCAGTACTTC; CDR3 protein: CASSFLLAGGGRETQYF
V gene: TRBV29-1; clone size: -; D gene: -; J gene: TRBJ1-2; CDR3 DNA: TGCAGCGTTGAAGATGAGGCGGGACCTAGCCCTTATGGCTACACCTTC; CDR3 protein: CSVEDEAGPSPYGYTF
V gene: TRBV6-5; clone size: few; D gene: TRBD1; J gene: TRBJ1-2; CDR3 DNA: TGTGCCAGCAGTTACTCGGTGACAGGGGTTTATGGCTACACCTTC; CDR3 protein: CASSYSVTGVYGYTF
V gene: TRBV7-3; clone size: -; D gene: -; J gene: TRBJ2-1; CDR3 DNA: TGTGCCAGCACAATCCGAGACGGGGGGCCTCACAATGAGCAGTTCTTC; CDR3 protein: CASTIRDGGPHNEQFF
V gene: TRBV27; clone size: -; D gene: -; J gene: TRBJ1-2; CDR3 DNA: TGTGCCAGCAGCCTTACTTTAGCAGGAGACTATGGCTACACCTTC; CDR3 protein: CASSLTLAGDYGYTF
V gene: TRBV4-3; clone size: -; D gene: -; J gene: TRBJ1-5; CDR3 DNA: TGCGCCAGCAGCCAAGATGGGTACGACAGCGGGTATCAGCCCCAGCATTTT; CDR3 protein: CASSQDGYDSGYQPQHF
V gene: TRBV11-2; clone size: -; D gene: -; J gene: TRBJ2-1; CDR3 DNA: TGTGCCAGCAGCTTAGGGGGAGAGAATGAGCAGTTCTTC; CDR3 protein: CASSLGGENEQFF
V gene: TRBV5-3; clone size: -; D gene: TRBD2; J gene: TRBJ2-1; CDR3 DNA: TGTGCCAGAAGTCGTGGACTAGCGGGGGGGCTTCGCTCCTACAATGAGCAGTTCTTC; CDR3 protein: CARSRGLAGGLRSYNEQFF
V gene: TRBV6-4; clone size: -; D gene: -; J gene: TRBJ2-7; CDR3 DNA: TGTGCCAGCGCGCCCTACGAGCAGTACTTC; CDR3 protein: CASAPYEQYF
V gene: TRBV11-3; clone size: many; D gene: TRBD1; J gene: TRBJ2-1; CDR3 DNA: TGTGCCAGCAGCTTAATCTTCGGGACAGGGGGCTCCTACAATGAGCAGTTCTTC; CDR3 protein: CASSLIFGTGGSYNEQFF
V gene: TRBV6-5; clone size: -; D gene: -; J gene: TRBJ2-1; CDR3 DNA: TGTGCCAGCAGGTCGGGAGCCCTCTACAATGAGCAGTTCTTC; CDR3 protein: CASRSGALYNEQFF
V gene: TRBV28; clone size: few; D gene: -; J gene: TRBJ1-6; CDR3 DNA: TGTGCCAGCAGTTTTCGACAGGTCAGCTCCTATAATTCACCCCTCCACTTT; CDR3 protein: CASSFRQVSSYNSPLHF
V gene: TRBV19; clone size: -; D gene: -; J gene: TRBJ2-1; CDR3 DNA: TGTGCCAGTACACCTGGGGCAGGGGCGCACATCTCCTACAATGAGCAGTTCTTC; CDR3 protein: CASTPGAGAHISYNEQFF
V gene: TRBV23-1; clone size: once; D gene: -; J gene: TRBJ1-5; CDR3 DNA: TGCGCCAGCGGACGAGGGTTCCAGCCCCAGCATTTT; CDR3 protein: CASGRGFQPQHF
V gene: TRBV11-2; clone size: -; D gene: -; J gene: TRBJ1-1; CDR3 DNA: TGTGCCAGCAGCTTAGACGGGGAGCTGGTAGGGGCTGAAGCTTTCTTT; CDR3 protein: CASSLDGELVGAEAFF
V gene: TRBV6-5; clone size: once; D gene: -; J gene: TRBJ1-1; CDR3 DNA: TGTGCCAGCAGTTACTCGGGGGCCGCTGAAGCTTTCTTT; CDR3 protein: CASSYSGAAEAFF
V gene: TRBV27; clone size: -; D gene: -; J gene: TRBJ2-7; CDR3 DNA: TGTGCCAGCAGTCCCTGGGGAGGGGGGTACTCCTACGAGCAGTACTTC; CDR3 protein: CASSPWGGGYSYEQYF
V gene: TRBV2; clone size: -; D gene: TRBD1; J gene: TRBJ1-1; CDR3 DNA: TGTGCCAGCATTCGGACAGGGCACACTGAAGCTTTCTTT; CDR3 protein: CASIRTGHTEAFF
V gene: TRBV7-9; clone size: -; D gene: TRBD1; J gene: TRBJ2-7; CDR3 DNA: TGTGCCAGCAGCTCTGGACAGGTGCAGGGAGTAAACTACGAGCAGTACTTC; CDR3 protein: CASSSGQVQGVNYEQYF
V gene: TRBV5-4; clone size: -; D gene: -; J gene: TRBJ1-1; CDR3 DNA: TGTGCCAGCAGCTTTAACAGAGAGGCTTTCTTT; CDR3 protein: CASSFNREAFF
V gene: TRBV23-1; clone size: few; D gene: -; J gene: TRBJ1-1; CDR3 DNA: TGCGCCAGCAGTCAATCGCCATTGAACACTGAAGCTTTCTTT; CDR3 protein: CASSQSPLNTEAFF
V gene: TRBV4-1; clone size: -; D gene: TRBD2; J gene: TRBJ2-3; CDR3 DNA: TGCGCCAGCAGCCAAGCTCCCCTAGCGGGGGATACAGATACGCAGTATTTT; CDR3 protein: CASSQAPLAGDTDTQYF
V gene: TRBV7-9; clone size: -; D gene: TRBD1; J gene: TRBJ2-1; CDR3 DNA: TGTGCCAGCAGCTTAGTGAGGACAGGGGGGGATGAGCAGTTCTTC; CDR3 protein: CASSLVRTGGDEQFF
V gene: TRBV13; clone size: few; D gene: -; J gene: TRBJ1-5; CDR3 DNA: TGTGCCAGCAGCTTAGGGGGGCCGGATCAGCCCCAGCATTTT; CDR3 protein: CASSLGGPDQPQHF
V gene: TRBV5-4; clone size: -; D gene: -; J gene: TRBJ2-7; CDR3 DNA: TGTGCCAGCGGGGGGGGGCCCTACGAGCAGTACTTC; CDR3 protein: CASGGGPYEQYF
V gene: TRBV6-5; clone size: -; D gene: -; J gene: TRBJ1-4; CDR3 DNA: TGTGCCAGCAGAGGACAAAACAATGAAAAACTGTTTTTT; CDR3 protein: CASRGQNNEKLFF
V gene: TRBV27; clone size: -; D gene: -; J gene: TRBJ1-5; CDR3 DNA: TGTGCCAGCAGTTTAGGGGACCGCAATCAGCCCCAGCATTTT; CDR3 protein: CASSLGDRNQPQHF
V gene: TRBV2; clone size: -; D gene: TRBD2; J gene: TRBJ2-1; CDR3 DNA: TGTGCCAGCAGATGGACTAGCGACCCGACGTCCTACAATGAGCAGTTCTTC; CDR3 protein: CASRWTSDPTSYNEQFF
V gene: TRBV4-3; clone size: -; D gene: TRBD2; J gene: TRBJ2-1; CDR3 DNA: TGCGCCAGCAGCCAACATAGCGGGGGGGGTAATGAGCAGTTCTTC; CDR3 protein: CASSQHSGGGNEQFF
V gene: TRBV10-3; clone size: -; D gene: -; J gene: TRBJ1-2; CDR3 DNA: TGTGCCAGCAGTTACGGGGGCGATGGCTACACCTTC; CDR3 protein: CASSYGGDGYTF
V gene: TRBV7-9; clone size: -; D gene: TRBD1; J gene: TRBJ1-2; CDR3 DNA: TGTGCCAGCAGCCCAGCGGGACAGACTAACTATGGCTACACCTTC; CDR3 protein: CASSPAGQTNYGYTF
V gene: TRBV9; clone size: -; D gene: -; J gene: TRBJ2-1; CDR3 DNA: TGTGCCAGCAGCGCAACCGGGACTTCTCACAATGAGCAGTTCTTC; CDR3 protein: CASSATGTSHNEQFF
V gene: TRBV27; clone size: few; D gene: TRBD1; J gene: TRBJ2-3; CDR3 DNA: TGTGCCAGCAGTTTATCCGGGACAGGGATGCGAGATACGCAGTATTTT; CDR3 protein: CASSLSGTGMRDTQYF
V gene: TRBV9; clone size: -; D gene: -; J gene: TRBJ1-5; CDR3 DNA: TGTGCCAGCGGCGGCAGCAATCAGCCCCAGCATTTT; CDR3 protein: CASGGSNQPQHF
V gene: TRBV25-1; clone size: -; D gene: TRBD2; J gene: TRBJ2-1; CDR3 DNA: TGTGCCAGCAGTGAATGGAGTAGCGGGAGCTTCTACAATGAGCAGTTCTTC; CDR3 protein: CASSEWSSGSFYNEQFF
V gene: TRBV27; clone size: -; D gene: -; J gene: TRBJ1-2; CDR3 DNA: TGTGCCAGCAGTTTAGGGGGAGGCTATGGCTACACCTTC; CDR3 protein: CASSLGGGYGYTF
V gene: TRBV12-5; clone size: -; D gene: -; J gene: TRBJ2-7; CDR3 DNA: TGTGCTAGTGGTTTGGTAGTAACAGGGAGATTCTACGAGCAGTACTTC; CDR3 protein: CASGLVVTGRFYEQYF
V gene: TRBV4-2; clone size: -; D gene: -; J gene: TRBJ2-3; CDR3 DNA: TGTGCCAGCAGCCAAGGAGACCAAGAGGTAGATACGCAGTATTTT; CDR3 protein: CASSQGDQEVDTQYF
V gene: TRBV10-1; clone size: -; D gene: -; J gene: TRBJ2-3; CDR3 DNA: TGCGCCAGCAGTGAAACTACCGGAGATACGCAGTATTTT; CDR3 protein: CASSETTGDTQYF
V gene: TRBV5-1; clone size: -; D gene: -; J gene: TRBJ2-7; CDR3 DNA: TGCGCCAGCAGCTTGGGCTCAGGGGCGGCCTACGAGCAGTACTTC; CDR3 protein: CASSLGSGAAYEQYF
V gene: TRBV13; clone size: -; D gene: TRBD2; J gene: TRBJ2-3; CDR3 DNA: TGTGCCAGCAGCCTTAGCGGGGGGGGTTCAGCAGATACGCAGTATTTT; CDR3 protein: CASSLSGGGSADTQYF
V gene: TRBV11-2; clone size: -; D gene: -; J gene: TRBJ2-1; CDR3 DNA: TGTGCCAGCAGCAAAATATACAATGAGCAGTTCTTC; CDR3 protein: CASSKIYNEQFF
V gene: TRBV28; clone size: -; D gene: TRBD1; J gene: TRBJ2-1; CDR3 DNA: TGTGCCAGCAGTTGGGACAGTGCCTCCTACAATGAGCAGTTCTTC; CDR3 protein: CASSWDSASYNEQFF
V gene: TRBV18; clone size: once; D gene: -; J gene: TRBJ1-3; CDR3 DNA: TGTGCCAGCTCACCAAACCCAGACTCTGGAAACACCATATATTTT; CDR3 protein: CASSPNPDSGNTIYF
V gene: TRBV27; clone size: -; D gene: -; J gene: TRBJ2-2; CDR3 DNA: TGTGCCAGCAGTTCGACAGCGAACACCGGGGAGCTGTTTTTT; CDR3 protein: CASSSTANTGELFF
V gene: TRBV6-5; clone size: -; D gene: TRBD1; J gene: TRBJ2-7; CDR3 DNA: TGTGCCAGCAGTGGACAGGGGCCCTACGAGCAGTACTTC; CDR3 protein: CASSGQGPYEQYF
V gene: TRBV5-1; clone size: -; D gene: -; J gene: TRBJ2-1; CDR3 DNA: TGCGCCAGCAGCTTGCGACTAGAAGGGGACAATGAGCAGTTCTTC; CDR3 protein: CASSLRLEGDNEQFF
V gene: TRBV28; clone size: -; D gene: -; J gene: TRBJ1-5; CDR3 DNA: TGTGCCAGCTCTTATTCCTGGGAGAATCAGCCCCAGCATTTT; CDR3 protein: CASSYSWENQPQHF